Shown below are 19 T cell receptor beta chains from a single sample sequenced in a study of blood T cell repertoires in COVID-19. Clones were read by immunoSEQ multiplex PCR, and TCRdb kept only the in-frame ones, dropping some. The table lists under 250,000 clones, 70% to 90% of them singletons, with 11% in the top ten. Sequencing input: peripheral blood. The receptors here all came from a man aged 45-65 years with COVID-19, enrolled during active disease.

CDR3 residues: CASSIVAGGLTGELFF. CDR3 DNA: TGTGCCAGTAGTATCGTAGCGGGAGGTCTCACCGGGGAGCTGTTTTTT. The V gene is TRBV19, the J gene TRBJ2-2; 10 nucleotides agree with TRBD2. The CDR3 has 16 residues. After removal of 3 bases from V and 4 bases from J, the junction contained 5 bases not matched to a gene. Per the germline V gene, CDR1 is LNHDA and CDR2 is SQIVND (reference sequence).

The genes are TRBV18 and TRBJ2-2; perhaps TRBD1 as D (6 bases). V lost 3 bases and J 6 bases, leaving 14 bases between the germline ends. Germline loops: CDR1 KGHSH, CDR2 LQKENI. The CDR3 has 15 residues. The CDR3 DNA sequence: TGTGCCAGCTCACCGGACAGCCCTGGCTCCGGGGAGCTGTTTTTT. Residues: CASSPDSPGSGELFF.

The chain combines TRBV18 with TRBJ1-3; 10 bases match TRBD1. Germline trimming cut 6 bases from V and 9 bases from J; bases unmatched to any gene: 8. CDR1 is KGHSH, CDR2 LQKENI, per germline. This CDR3 spans 14 amino acids. CDR3 in amino acids: CASSKGTGDRTIYF. The CDR3, as DNA: TGTGCCAGCTCTAAAGGGACAGGGGATCGCACCATATATTTT.

The genes are TRBV14 and TRBJ2-7; the match to TRBD1 covers 10 bases. J was trimmed by 1 base and V by 4 bases; bases with no gene match: 4. The CDR3 has 15 residues. Germline V gene data show CDR1 as SGHDN and CDR2 as FVKESK. The CDR3 DNA reads TGTGCCAGCAGCCGTGGGACAGGGGTATCCTACGAGCAGTACTTC. Amino acid sequence: CASSRGTGVSYEQYF.

This clone was picked up a small number of times. CDR3 sequence: CASSLGTATYPNYEQYF. For the CDR3, the DNA is TGTGCCAGCAGCTTGGGGACAGCGACTTACCCCAACTACGAGCAGTACTTC. The rearrangement links TRBV5-4 to TRBJ2-7; a weak D match, TRBD1 (6 bases). In germline, CDR1 is SGHNT, CDR2 YYREEE (reference sequence). Trimming removed 0 bases at V and 3 bases at J, with 19 bases between. The CDR3 sequence is 17 residues long. Full variable domain (missing parts from reference TRBV5-4 and TRBJ2-7): ETGVTQSPTHLIKTRGQQVTLRCSSQSGHNTVSWYQQALGQGPQFIFQYYREEENGRGNFPPRFSGLQFPNYSSELNVNALELDDSALYLCASSLGTATYPNYEQYFGPGTRLTVT.

This clone was counted a single time. The rearrangement joins TRBV30 to TRBJ1-2; TRBD1 is a possible D gene (5 bases). The CDR3 has 16 residues. Trimming pared 1 base from V and 4 bases from J, leaving 19 bases between. Germline assignment: CDR1 GTSNPN and CDR2 SVGIG (reference sequence). The DNA for the CDR3 is TGTGCCTGGAGTGAAGGGGTACCTGGTCCTTTCTATGGCTACACCTTC. It codes for CAWSEGVPGPFYGYTF.

This chain uses TRBV5-1 with TRBJ2-3; TRBD2 aligns across 7 bases. CDR3 length: 17 residues. Germline trimming cut 1 base from V and 1 base from J; bases unmatched to any gene: 9. Germline-derived CDR1 and CDR2 are SGHRS and YFSETQ. In DNA form, the CDR3 reads TGCGCCAGCAGCTTGAGCGGACCTAGCGGACGCACAGATACGCAGTATTTT. Translation gives CASSLSGPSGRTDTQYF. The whole variable domain, filled in from reference TRBV5-1 and TRBJ2-3, reads KAGVTQTPRYLIKTRGQQVTLSCSPISGHRSVSWYQQTPGQGLQFLFEYFSETQRNKGNFPGRFSGRQFSNSRSEMNVSTLELGDSALYLCASSLSGPSGRTDTQYFGPGTRLTVL.

The chain uses TRBV6-2 or TRBV6-3 and TRBJ1-1; 8 bases are shared with TRBD1. Germline V CDR1 and CDR2: MNHEY, SVGEGT. CDR3 size: 15 residues. After removal of 0 bases from V and 1 base from J, the junction contained 1 base not matched to a gene. CDR3 protein: CASSYSDRANTEAFF. In DNA, the CDR3 is TGTGCCAGCAGTTACTCGGACAGGGCGAACACTGAAGCTTTCTTT.

V is TRBV5-6 and J is TRBJ1-1; TRBD1 matches at 7 bases. This CDR3 comprises 17 residues. Trimming at V came to 0 bases and at J to 0 bases, leaving 8 bases not matched to a gene. From germline, CDR1 is SGHDT and CDR2 YYEEEE. The CDR3 DNA is TGTGCCAGCAGCTTGGTTGGGACAGTGATGATGAACACTGAAGCTTTCTTT. The encoded protein is CASSLVGTVMMNTEAFF.

This clone has a handful of counts. The chain joins TRBV28 to TRBJ1-5; D possibly corresponds to TRBD1 (5 bases). V shed 6 bases and J shed 6 bases, with 15 bases lying between them. CDR3 size: 14 residues. Germline assignment: CDR1 MDHEN and CDR2 SYDVKM. Written as DNA, the CDR3 is TGTGCCAGCAGGACAGTAACGTGGGCTCAGCCCCAGCATTTT. Translation gives CASRTVTWAQPQHF.

V usage is TRBV6-5 and J usage is TRBJ1-1; the D gene is possibly TRBD1 (5 bases). Trimming took 0 bases from V and 4 from J, leaving 9 bases between them. This CDR3 comprises 14 residues. The germline CDR1 and CDR2 sequences are MNHEY and SVGAGI. This chain's CDR3 is CASSYSSGVTEAFF. CDR3 DNA: TGTGCCAGCAGTTACTCGTCGGGGGTCACTGAAGCTTTCTTT.

In nucleotides, the CDR3 is TGTGCCAGCAGTTACAAAGCTCAGGGGTCCTACGAGCAGTACTTC. Protein product: CASSYKAQGSYEQYF. This sequence joins TRBV6-2 or TRBV6-3 and TRBJ2-7; D possibly corresponds to TRBD1 (6 bases). Per the germline V gene, CDR1 is MNHEY and CDR2 is SVGEGT. Trimming left V 2 bases short and J 1 base short, with 12 bases between. The CDR3 consists of 15 residues.

V usage is TRBV19 and J usage is TRBJ1-5, with TRBD1 matching over 10 bases. The V segment lost 8 bases and the J segment 7 bases; nucleotides outside the gene matches: 8. This CDR3 has 14 residues. Per germline, CDR1 LNHDA and CDR2 SQIVND (reference sequence). This chain's CDR3 is CASSGTGAVQPQHF. As DNA, the CDR3 is TGTGCCAGTTCCGGGACAGGGGCGGTCCAGCCCCAGCATTTT.

The rearrangement uses TRBV7-2 and TRBJ1-2; TRBD1 agrees at 10 bases. This CDR3 spans 17 amino acids. Germline V gene sequence: CDR1 SGHTA, CDR2 FQGNSA. Germline trimming cut 5 bases from V and 4 bases from J; bases unmatched to any gene: 13. The CDR3 loop is CASSPTGTGVGSYGYTF. Here the CDR3 DNA reads TGTGCCAGCAGCCCAACCGGGACAGGGGTTGGGAGCTATGGCTACACCTTC.

This rearrangement joins TRBV6-2 or TRBV6-3 to TRBJ2-7, with 7 bases that match TRBD1. J gave up 0 bases and V 0 bases, and 5 bases lay outside the gene matches. Germline values: CDR1 MNHEY, CDR2 SVGEGT. This CDR3 comprises 16 residues. The CDR3 nucleotides are TGTGCCAGCAGTTACTCTCTGGGACAGCCCTCCTACGAGCAGTACTTC. Its translation is CASSYSLGQPSYEQYF.

The CDR3 DNA sequence: TGTGCCACCAGCAGAGGACAACAGGGGCAAGAGACCCAGTACTTC. Amino acids: CATSRGQQGQETQYF. V is TRBV15 and J is TRBJ2-5; 7 bases line up with TRBD1. The CDR3 contains 15 residues. Trimming removed 1 base from V and 2 bases from J; junction bases left unmatched: 4. CDR1 and CDR2 (germline): LNHNV, YYDKDF (reference sequence). Variable domain in full (rest from reference TRBV15 and TRBJ2-5): DAMVIQNPRYQVTQFGKPVTLSCSQTLNHNVMYWYQQKSSQAPKLLFHYYDKDFNNEADTPDNFQSRRPNTSFCFLDIRSPGLGDTAMYLCATSRGQQGQETQYFGPGTRLLVL.

This chain joins TRBV2 and TRBJ2-7; 9 bases fit TRBD1. The CDR3 loop spans 14 amino acids. The J segment lost 4 bases and the V segment lost 6 bases, leaving 7 bases of the junction unmatched. Per germline, CDR1 SNHLY and CDR2 FYNNEI. The CDR3, as DNA: TGTGCCAGCAGCCCACAGGGGGCGTCTTACGAGCAGTACTTC. Its translation is CASSPQGASYEQYF.

The genes are TRBV10-3 and TRBJ2-3; 7 bases align to TRBD2. The germline CDR1 and CDR2 sequences are ENHRY and SYGVKD. The CDR3 is 15 amino acids. J lost 1 base, V lost 10 bases, and 11 bases had no gene match. The CDR3 region has the DNA TGTGCCACGATACCCTTGGCGGGAGGCACAGATACGCAGTATTTT. This translates into CATIPLAGGTDTQYF.

This chain joins TRBV10-3 and TRBJ2-7; 9 bases match TRBD2. The length of the CDR3 is 16 residues. V trimming: 8 bases; J trimming: 2 bases; junction bases outside the gene matches: 13. Per the germline V gene, CDR1 is ENHRY and CDR2 is SYGVKD. CDR3 coding DNA: TGTGCCATCGCCCGGGGAGCGGGGGGCACACCCTACGAGCAGTACTTC. This sequence encodes CAIARGAGGTPYEQYF.